This T cell receptor (beta chain) came from a study of T cell clonotyping in hematopoietic cell transplantation. With respect to this clone: The antigen is undetermined.

Recipient blood drawn about 28 days pretransplant and days 30, 100, 180 after. General study results and limits: After transplant, recipient diversity fell while pathologically expanded clonotypes grew through day 180. Cells were unsorted, so CD4 and CD8 contributions were not separated. At the given depth, recipient repertoires were over 95% de novo clonotypes.

The CDR3 has 13 residues. Germline loops: CDR1 SNHLY, CDR2 FYNNEI. The V and J ends lost 7 bases and 1 base respectively, with 8 bases between them. The method was immunoSEQ multiplex PCR; TCRdb's version includes in-frame clones alone and lacks a portion of them. The table shows 9,500 to 12,000 clones, with roughly 89% occurring only once. The chain joins TRBV2 to TRBJ1-3; D is ambiguous. The clonotype comes from a male patient aged 60-70 years who had an allogeneic stem cell transplant from an unrelated donor, so the T cells may come from the graft donor. Some clones in this sample may be carry-over from other donors' samples. The sequences come from PBMCs, collected 180 days after allogeneic stem cell transplant. CDR3 protein: CASKTASGNTIYF. The CDR3 DNA sequence: TGTGCCAGCAAGACGGCTTCTGGAAACACCATATATTTT.